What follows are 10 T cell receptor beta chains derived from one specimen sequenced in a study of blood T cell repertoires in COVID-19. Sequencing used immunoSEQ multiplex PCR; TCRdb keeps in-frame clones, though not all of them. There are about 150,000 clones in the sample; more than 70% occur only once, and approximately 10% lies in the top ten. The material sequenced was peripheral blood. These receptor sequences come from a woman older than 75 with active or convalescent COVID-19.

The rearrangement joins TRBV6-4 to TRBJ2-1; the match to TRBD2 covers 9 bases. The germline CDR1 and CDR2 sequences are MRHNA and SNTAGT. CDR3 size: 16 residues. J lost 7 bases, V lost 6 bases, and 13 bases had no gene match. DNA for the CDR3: TGTGCCAGCAGCCCGCTGGGGGTCCTAGCGGGAAATGAGCAGTTCTTC. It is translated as CASSPLGVLAGNEQFF.

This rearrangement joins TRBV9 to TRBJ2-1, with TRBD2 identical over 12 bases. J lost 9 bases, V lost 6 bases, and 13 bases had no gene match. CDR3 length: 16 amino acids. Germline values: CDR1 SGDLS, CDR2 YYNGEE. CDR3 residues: CASTPSRTSGAGEQFF. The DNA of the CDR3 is TGTGCCAGCACCCCCTCCCGGACTAGCGGGGCAGGTGAGCAGTTCTTC.

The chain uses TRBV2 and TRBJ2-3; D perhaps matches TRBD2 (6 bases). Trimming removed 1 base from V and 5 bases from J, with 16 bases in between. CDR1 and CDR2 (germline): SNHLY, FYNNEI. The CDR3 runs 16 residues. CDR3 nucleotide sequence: TGTGCCAGCAGTGAAGGGAGGGCAGGGTCGAGAGATACGCAGTATTTT. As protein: CASSEGRAGSRDTQYF.

The CDR3 DNA follows: TGTGCCAGCAGTCCCAACACCGCAGGGAAGGGGAGCAATCAGCCCCAGCATTTT. Translating it yields CASSPNTAGKGSNQPQHF. The chain is built from TRBV28 and TRBJ1-5, with D possibly matching TRBD1 (5 bases). This CDR3 has 18 amino acids. V gave up 5 bases and J gave up 1 base, with 21 bases separating them. The V gene's germline CDR1 is MDHEN and CDR2 SYDVKM.

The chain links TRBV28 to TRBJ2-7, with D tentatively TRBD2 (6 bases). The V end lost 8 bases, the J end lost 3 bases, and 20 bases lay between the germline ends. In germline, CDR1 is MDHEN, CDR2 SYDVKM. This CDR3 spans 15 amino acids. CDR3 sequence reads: CASQKEAGSLYEQYF. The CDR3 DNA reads TGTGCCAGCCAAAAAGAGGCGGGGTCCCTCTACGAGCAGTACTTC.

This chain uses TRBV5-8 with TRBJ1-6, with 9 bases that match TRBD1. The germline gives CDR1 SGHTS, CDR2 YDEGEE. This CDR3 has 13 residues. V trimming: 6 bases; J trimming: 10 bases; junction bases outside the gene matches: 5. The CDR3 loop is CASTRQGGSPLHF. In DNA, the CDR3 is TGTGCCAGCACCCGACAGGGGGGGTCACCCCTCCACTTT.

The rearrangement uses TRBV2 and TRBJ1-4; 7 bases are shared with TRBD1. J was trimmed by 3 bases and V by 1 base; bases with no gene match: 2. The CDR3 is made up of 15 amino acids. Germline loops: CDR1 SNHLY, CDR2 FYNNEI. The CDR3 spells CASSEGTGANEKLFF. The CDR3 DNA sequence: TGTGCCAGCAGTGAAGGGACAGGCGCTAATGAAAAACTGTTTTTT. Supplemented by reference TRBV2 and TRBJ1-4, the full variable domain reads EPEVTQTPSHQVTQMGQEVILRCVPISNHLYFYWYRQILGQKVEFLVSFYNNEISEKSEIFDDQFSVERPDGSNFTLKIRSTKLEDSAMYFCASSEGTGANEKLFFGSGTQLSVL.

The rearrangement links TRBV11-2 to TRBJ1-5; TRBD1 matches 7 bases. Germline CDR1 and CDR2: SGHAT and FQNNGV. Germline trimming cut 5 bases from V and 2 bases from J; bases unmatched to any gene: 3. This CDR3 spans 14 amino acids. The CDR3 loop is CASSKDRGNQPQHF. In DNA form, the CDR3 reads TGTGCCAGCAGCAAAGACAGGGGCAATCAGCCCCAGCATTTT.

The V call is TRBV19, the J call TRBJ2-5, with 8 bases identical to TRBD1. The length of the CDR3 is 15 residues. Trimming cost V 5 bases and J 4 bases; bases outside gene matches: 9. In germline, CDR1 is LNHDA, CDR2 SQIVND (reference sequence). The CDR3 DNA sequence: TGTGCCAGTAGTGCAAGACAGGGGTCGGCAGAGACCCAGTACTTC. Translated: CASSARQGSAETQYF.

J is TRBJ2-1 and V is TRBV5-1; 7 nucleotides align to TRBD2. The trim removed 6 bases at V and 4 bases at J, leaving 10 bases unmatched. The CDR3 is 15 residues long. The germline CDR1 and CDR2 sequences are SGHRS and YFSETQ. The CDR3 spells CASKTSSGAYNEQFF. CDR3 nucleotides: TGCGCCAGCAAGACGTCAAGCGGGGCATACAATGAGCAGTTCTTC.